The 16 T cell receptor beta chains below all came from one sample that was sequenced in a study of identical twins. TCRdb used MiXCR to reprocess the 5' RACE reads, holding one entry per CDR3 protein. The data contain 750,000 to 950,000 distinct CDR3 sequences, roughly an eighth of them singletons. These data also formed part of another study, on yellow fever vaccine responses in identical twins.

The sequenced sample was PBMCs. These TCRs come from a woman aged 18-29 years in good health.

In this sample, this clonotype turned up many times. This sequence joins TRBV4-2 and TRBJ2-5, with D possibly being TRBD1 (6 bases). Germline CDR1 and CDR2: LGHNA and YNFKEQ. V lost 3 bases to trimming and J lost 2 bases, with 7 bases between them. The CDR3 covers 13 residues. CDR3 DNA sequence: TGTGCCAGCAGCCAGGACAGACAAGAGACCCAGTACTTC. Its translation is CASSQDRQETQYF.

The sample holds a few counts of this clonotype. The chain couples TRBV4-1 to TRBJ2-4, with 12 bases that match TRBD1. The CDR3 is 15 residues long. Trimming took 3 bases from V and 6 from J; bases not matched to a gene: 3. Germline assignment: CDR1 MGHRA and CDR2 YSYEKL. CDR3 DNA: TGCGCCAGCAGCCACGGGACAGGGGGCGGAAACATTCAGTACTTC. This translates into CASSHGTGGGNIQYF.

Note on this clonotype: An end of the junction differs from the germline gene, which may be a read error. The J gene is TRBJ2-1, the V gene TRBV12-3 or TRBV12-4; no clear D. This CDR3 is built from 14 residues. The CDR3 sequence: CASSLYGGYIEQFF. CDR3 DNA sequence: TGTGCCAGCAGTTTATACGGCGGATACATTGAGCAGTTCTTC.

The rearrangement uses TRBV25-1 and TRBJ2-3; maybe TRBD1 (5 bases). The CDR3 covers 14 residues. From germline, CDR1 is MGHDK and CDR2 SYGVNS. V was shortened by 2 bases and J by 4 bases, with 10 bases between the two germline ends. The CDR3 coding sequence is TGTGCCAGCAGTGAACCGGCAGGGTCAGATACGCAGTATTTT. Residues: CASSEPAGSDTQYF.

This clonotype appeared a few times. The genes are TRBV6-5 and TRBJ1-1; 11 bases agree with TRBD1. V shed 0 bases and J 5 bases; nucleotides not matched to a gene: 5. The CDR3 loop spans 16 amino acids. Germline V lookup: CDR1 MNHEY, CDR2 SVGAGI. The CDR3 coding sequence is TGTGCCAGCAGTTACTCTAGGACAGGGGGCAATACTGAAGCTTTCTTT. It encodes CASSYSRTGGNTEAFF.

This chain connects TRBV3-1 to TRBJ1-1, with TRBD1 as a possible D gene (5 bases). With 3 bases removed from V and 0 bases from J, the gap between germline ends came to 14 bases. Germline CDR1 reads LGHDT; CDR2 reads YNNKEL (reference sequence). The CDR3 runs to 16 residues. CDR3 amino acids: CASSHPQVGMNTEAFF. Written as DNA, the CDR3 is TGTGCCAGCAGCCACCCACAGGTGGGCATGAACACTGAAGCTTTCTTT.

V is TRBV29-1 and J is TRBJ2-5; 13 bases match TRBD2. The length of the CDR3 is 17 residues. Germline assignment: CDR1 SQVTM and CDR2 ANQGSEA. V lost 4 bases and J lost 5; bases outside the gene matches: 13. This CDR3 is CSVVGGLAGIGRETQYF. The DNA of the CDR3 is TGCAGCGTTGTCGGGGGACTAGCGGGAATAGGGCGGGAGACCCAGTACTTC.

This chain uses TRBV28 with TRBJ2-1; TRBD1 agrees at 7 bases. The V and J ends lost 4 bases and 4 bases, in that order; junction bases with no gene match: 13. The CDR3 totals 17 residues. Per the germline V gene, CDR1 is MDHEN and CDR2 is SYDVKM. CDR3 sequence (DNA): TGTGCCAGCAGTTCGATACCACCGGGACAGAGTTACAATGAGCAGTTCTTC. This encodes CASSSIPPGQSYNEQFF.

V usage is TRBV9 and J usage is TRBJ2-5; D not certain. CDR1 and CDR2 from the germline V gene are SGDLS and YYNGEE. With 5 bases removed from V and 7 bases from J, the gap between germline ends came to 12 bases. This CDR3 contains 12 residues. This chain's CDR3 is CASSRAAGTQYF. In nucleotides, the CDR3 is TGTGCCAGCAGTCGGGCGGCAGGGACCCAGTACTTC.

This chain links TRBV18 with TRBJ2-7; TRBD2 agrees at 8 bases. Germline V gives CDR1 KGHSH, CDR2 LQKENI. This CDR3 spans 15 amino acids. The J segment lost 2 bases and the V segment lost 4 bases, leaving 7 bases of the junction unmatched. CDR3 sequence: CASSRPGLGTYEQYF. The DNA of the CDR3 is TGTGCCAGCTCACGACCGGGACTAGGAACCTACGAGCAGTACTTC.

V and J are TRBV5-1 and TRBJ2-7; weak D call: TRBD1 (8 bases). The CDR3 sequence is 15 residues long. The V end was cut by 4 bases, the J end by 3 bases, with 17 bases between. Germline V gene sequence: CDR1 SGHRS, CDR2 YFSETQ. The CDR3 protein is CASSRETGEGYEQYV. The CDR3 DNA follows: TGCGCCAGCAGCCGGGAGACAGGGGAGGGCTACGAGCAGTACGTC.

This clonotype was observed many times. This chain connects TRBV15 to TRBJ2-7; TRBD2 agrees at 8 bases. CDR1 and CDR2 from the germline V gene are LNHNV and YYDKDF (reference sequence). Unmatched junction bases numbered 2, after V lost 4 bases and J lost 0 bases. The CDR3 extends over 14 amino acids. The CDR3 sequence is CATSKRGNSYEQYV. The CDR3 region has the DNA TGTGCCACCAGCAAGCGGGGGAACTCCTACGAGCAGTACGTC.

This chain connects TRBV3-1 to TRBJ2-7; 11 bases line up with TRBD1. Germline V gene data show CDR1 as LGHDT and CDR2 as YNNKEL (reference sequence). The CDR3 has 16 residues. The junction had 7 bases not matched to a gene; V was cut back by 1 base and J by 5 bases. This CDR3 is CASSQGFRTGGHEQYF. CDR3 in DNA: TGTGCCAGCAGCCAAGGATTTAGGACAGGGGGCCACGAGCAGTACTTC.

This clonotype was counted at least ten times. V usage is TRBV12-3 or TRBV12-4 and J usage is TRBJ2-1; D unresolved. CDR3 size: 9 residues. Trimming removed 6 bases at V and 10 bases at J, with 4 bases between. The CDR3 spells CASSPEQFF. The CDR3 DNA follows: TGTGCCAGCAGCCCAGAGCAGTTCTTC.

Turning to this clonotype: One junction end disagrees with the germline gene, perhaps due to a read error. The V call is TRBV3-1, the J call TRBJ2-1, with TRBD2 identical over 7 bases. This CDR3 is 16 amino acids long. Germline V CDR1 and CDR2: LGHDT, YNNKEL (reference sequence). Here the CDR3 DNA reads TGTGCCTGCAGCCAAGCCGGGACTATGGAGGGTAGCGAGCAGTTCTTC. It specifies CACSQAGTMEGSEQFF.

The J gene is TRBJ2-7, the V gene TRBV5-6, with 12 bases identical to TRBD2. V was pared by 0 bases and J by 7 bases, with 14 bases of the junction left unmatched. This CDR3 is built from 18 residues. CDR1 is SGHDT, CDR2 YYEEEE, per germline. The CDR3 reads CASSLGPVSTSGSVEQYF. In nucleotides, the CDR3 is TGTGCCAGCAGCTTGGGGCCTGTTTCGACTAGCGGGAGTGTAGAGCAGTACTTC.